These T cell receptor beta chains were read from a single sample in a study of blood T cell repertoires in COVID-19. Clones were sequenced by immunoSEQ multiplex PCR, and TCRdb holds only the in-frame ones, with some missing. The data contain about 93,000 clones, roughly 88% of them seen just once; the ten biggest clones take up 1.5%. Sequences were obtained from peripheral blood. Receptors were obtained from a human donor with active COVID-19. The donor label of this sample is uncertain. Each CDR3 is given with its conserved first and last residue. The order of the fields is J gene, clone size, V gene, CDR3 protein. Clone size is shown for a subset of rows, as once, few, many or a class of expanded clone.

J gene: TRBJ2-7; clone size: .; V gene: TRBV19; CDR3 protein: CASSGQGSSYEQYF
J gene: TRBJ2-7; clone size: .; V gene: TRBV6-5; CDR3 protein: CASSRGGGYEQYF
J gene: TRBJ1-1; clone size: .; V gene: TRBV20-1; CDR3 protein: CSARRDTEAFF
J gene: TRBJ1-2; clone size: .; V gene: TRBV6-2/TRBV6-3; CDR3 protein: CASSFGQGYGYTF
J gene: TRBJ2-1; clone size: .; V gene: TRBV4-1; CDR3 protein: CASSQEGVERGGNEQFF
J gene: TRBJ1-1; clone size: .; V gene: TRBV19; CDR3 protein: CASSPSYGQGAEAFF
J gene: TRBJ2-1; clone size: .; V gene: TRBV29-1; CDR3 protein: CSVARTSLHNEQFF
J gene: TRBJ1-1; clone size: .; V gene: TRBV18; CDR3 protein: CASSRTGVTEAFF
J gene: TRBJ1-5; clone size: few; V gene: TRBV18; CDR3 protein: CASSRTGNSNQPQHF
J gene: TRBJ2-6; clone size: .; V gene: TRBV9; CDR3 protein: CASSPLRAGANVLTF
J gene: TRBJ1-5; clone size: .; V gene: TRBV19; CDR3 protein: CASITTGISNQPQHF
J gene: TRBJ2-1; clone size: once; V gene: TRBV28; CDR3 protein: CASLAGGDYNEQFF
J gene: TRBJ1-5; clone size: .; V gene: TRBV19; CDR3 protein: CASSIIRVSSNQPQHF
J gene: TRBJ2-7; clone size: few; V gene: TRBV28; CDR3 protein: CASSFSRGLGTSEQYF
J gene: TRBJ2-3; clone size: .; V gene: TRBV5-6; CDR3 protein: CASSLGAIADTQYF
J gene: TRBJ2-7; clone size: few; V gene: TRBV27; CDR3 protein: CASTIGYEQYF
J gene: TRBJ1-2; clone size: .; V gene: TRBV13; CDR3 protein: CASSHTGSAGYTF
J gene: TRBJ2-1; clone size: .; V gene: TRBV15; CDR3 protein: CATSRDRDRGYNEQFF
J gene: TRBJ2-7; clone size: .; V gene: TRBV7-2; CDR3 protein: CASSLETSGVYEQYF
J gene: TRBJ1-5; clone size: .; V gene: TRBV19; CDR3 protein: CASSIDQGTGALNQPQHF
J gene: TRBJ1-2; clone size: .; V gene: TRBV6-5; CDR3 protein: CASTKRGGANYGYTF
J gene: TRBJ1-1; clone size: few; V gene: TRBV7-8; CDR3 protein: CASSLNSVGGGPNTEAFF
J gene: TRBJ1-2; clone size: once; V gene: TRBV7-9; CDR3 protein: CASSLQGWGYGYTF
J gene: TRBJ1-3; clone size: few; V gene: TRBV6-5; CDR3 protein: CASSGDRGNTIYF
J gene: TRBJ1-4; clone size: once; V gene: TRBV5-6; CDR3 protein: CASSRHRGKLFF
J gene: TRBJ1-1; clone size: .; V gene: TRBV6-5; CDR3 protein: CASSYDRGNTEAFF